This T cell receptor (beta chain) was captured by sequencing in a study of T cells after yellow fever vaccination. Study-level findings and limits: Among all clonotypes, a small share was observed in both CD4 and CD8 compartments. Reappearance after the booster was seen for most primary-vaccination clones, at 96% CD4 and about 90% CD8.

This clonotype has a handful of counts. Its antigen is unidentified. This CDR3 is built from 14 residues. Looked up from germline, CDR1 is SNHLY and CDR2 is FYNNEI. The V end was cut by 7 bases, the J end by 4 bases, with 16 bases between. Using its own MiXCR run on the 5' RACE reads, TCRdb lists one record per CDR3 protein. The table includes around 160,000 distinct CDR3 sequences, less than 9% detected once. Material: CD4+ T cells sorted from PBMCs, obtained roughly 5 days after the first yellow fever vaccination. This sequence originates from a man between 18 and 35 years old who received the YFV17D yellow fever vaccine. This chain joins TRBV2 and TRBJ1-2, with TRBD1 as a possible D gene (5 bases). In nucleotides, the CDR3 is TGTGCCAGCACCTTTGACAGCCTCCTCTATGGCTACACCTTC. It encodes CASTFDSLLYGYTF.